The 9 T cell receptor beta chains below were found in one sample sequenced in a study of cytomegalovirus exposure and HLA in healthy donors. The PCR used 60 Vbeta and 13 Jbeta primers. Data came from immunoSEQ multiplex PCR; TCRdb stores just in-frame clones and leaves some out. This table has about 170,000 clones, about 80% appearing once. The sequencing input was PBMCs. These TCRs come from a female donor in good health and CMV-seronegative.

The CDR3 sequence is CASSVQGATGELFF. The CDR3 DNA sequence: TGTGCCAGCAGTGTACAGGGCGCCACCGGGGAGCTGTTTTTT. The chain uses TRBV6-4 and TRBJ2-2; TRBD1 might be the D (6 bases). The CDR3 covers 14 residues. The germline CDR1 and CDR2 sequences are MRHNA and SNTAGT. Trimming left V 4 bases short and J 4 bases short, with 10 bases between.

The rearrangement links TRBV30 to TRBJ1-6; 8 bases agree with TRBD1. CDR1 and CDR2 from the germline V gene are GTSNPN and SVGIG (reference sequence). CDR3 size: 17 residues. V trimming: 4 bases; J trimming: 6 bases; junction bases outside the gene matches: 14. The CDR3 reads CAWTQSLPGQVNSPLHF. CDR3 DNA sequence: TGTGCCTGGACCCAATCCCTTCCGGGACAGGTTAATTCACCCCTCCACTTT.

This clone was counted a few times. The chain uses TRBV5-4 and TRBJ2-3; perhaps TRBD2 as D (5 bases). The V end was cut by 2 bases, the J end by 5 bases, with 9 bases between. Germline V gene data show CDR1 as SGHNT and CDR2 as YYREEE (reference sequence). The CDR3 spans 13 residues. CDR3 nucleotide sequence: TGTGCCAGCAGCTTTCCCGGGGAAGATACGCAGTATTTT. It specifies CASSFPGEDTQYF.

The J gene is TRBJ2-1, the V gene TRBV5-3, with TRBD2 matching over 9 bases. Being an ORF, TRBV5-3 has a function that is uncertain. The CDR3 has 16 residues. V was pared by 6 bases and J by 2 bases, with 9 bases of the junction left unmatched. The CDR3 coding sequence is TGTGCCAGAACCCTGTCGGGCGGGAGGGCCTACAATGAGCAGTTCTTC. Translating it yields CARTLSGGRAYNEQFF.

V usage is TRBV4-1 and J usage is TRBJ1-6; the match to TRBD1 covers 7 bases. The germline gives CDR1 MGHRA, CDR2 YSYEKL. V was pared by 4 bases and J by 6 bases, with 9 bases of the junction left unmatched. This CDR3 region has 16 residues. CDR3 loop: CASSPGPAGGNSPLHF. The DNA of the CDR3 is TGCGCCAGCAGCCCAGGCCCGGCAGGGGGTAATTCACCCCTCCACTTT.

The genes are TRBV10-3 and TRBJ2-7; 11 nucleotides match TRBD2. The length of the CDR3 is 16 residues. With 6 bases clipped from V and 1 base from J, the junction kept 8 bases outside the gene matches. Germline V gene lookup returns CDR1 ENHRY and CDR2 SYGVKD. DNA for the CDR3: TGTGCCATCAGCCAAGGTAGCGGGAGGGGGTCCTACGAGCAGTACTTC. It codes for CAISQGSGRGSYEQYF.

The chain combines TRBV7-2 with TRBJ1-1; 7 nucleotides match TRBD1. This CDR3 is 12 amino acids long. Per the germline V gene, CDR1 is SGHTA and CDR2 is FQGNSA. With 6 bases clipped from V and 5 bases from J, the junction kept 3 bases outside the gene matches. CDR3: CASRIQGTEAFF. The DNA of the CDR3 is TGTGCCAGCAGAATACAGGGGACTGAAGCTTTCTTT.

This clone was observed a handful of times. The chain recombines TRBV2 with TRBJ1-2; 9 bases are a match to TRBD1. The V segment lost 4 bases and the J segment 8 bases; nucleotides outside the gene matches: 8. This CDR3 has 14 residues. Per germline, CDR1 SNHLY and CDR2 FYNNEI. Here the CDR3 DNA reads TGTGCCAGCAGTGGAGACAGGGGGAATGGCGGCTACACCTTC. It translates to CASSGDRGNGGYTF.

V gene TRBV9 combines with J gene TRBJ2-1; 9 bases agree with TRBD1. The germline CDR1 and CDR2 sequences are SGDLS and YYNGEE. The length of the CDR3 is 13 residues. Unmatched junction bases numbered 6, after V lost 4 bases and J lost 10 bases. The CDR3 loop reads CASSPRQGGEQFF. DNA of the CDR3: TGTGCCAGCAGCCCCCGACAGGGGGGGGAGCAGTTCTTC.